The 30 T cell receptor beta chains below all came from one sample that was sequenced in a study of CD8 T cells in ankylosing spondylitis. TCRdb independently ran MiXCR on the 5' RACE reads; one entry per CDR3 protein. The sample includes approximately 250,000 distinct CDR3 sequences, under 8.5% of them seen just once. Material: blood, either unsorted or a sorted T cell fraction (not recorded which). These TCRs come from a female donor with ankylosing spondylitis or in good health (not recorded which).

This clonotype was counted at least ten times. This chain links TRBV13 with TRBJ2-1, with 7 nucleotides matching TRBD1. The CDR3 sequence is 15 residues long. Trimming took 5 bases from V and 7 from J; bases not matched to a gene: 11. Germline CDR1 PRHDT, CDR2 FYEKMQ (reference sequence). CDR3 nucleotide sequence: TGTGCCAGCAGCGATAGGGACAGACTAAGAAATGAGCAGTTCTTC. Translating gives CASSDRDRLRNEQFF.

V gene TRBV20-1 combines with J gene TRBJ2-1, with a weak D call TRBD1 (5 bases). CDR1 and CDR2 from the germline V gene are DFQATT and SNEGSKA (reference sequence). The CDR3 has 18 amino acids. Trimming took 0 bases from V and 3 from J, leaving 21 bases between them. The DNA for the CDR3 is TGCAGTGCTAGAGATGGGGCGATCTCCCAAACCGTCTACAATGAGCAGTTCTTC. This encodes CSARDGAISQTVYNEQFF.

This clonotype occurred many times. The chain combines TRBV12-3 or TRBV12-4 with TRBJ2-2; 11 positions match TRBD1. With 5 bases clipped from V and 4 bases from J, the junction kept 12 bases outside the gene matches. The CDR3 covers 18 residues. The CDR3 loop is CASSPQVTGTGGTGELFF. CDR3 DNA: TGTGCCAGCAGTCCTCAAGTAACCGGGACAGGGGGCACCGGGGAGCTGTTTTTT.

This clonotype was found many times. This chain uses TRBV10-3 with TRBJ1-6; the D gene is possibly TRBD1 (6 bases). Germline lookup yields CDR1 ENHRY and CDR2 SYGVKD. Trimming left V 3 bases short and J 7 bases short, with 13 bases between. The CDR3 spans 15 residues. The CDR3 region has the DNA TGTGCCATCAGTGAAGTGGCAGGGGTAAATTCACCCCTCCACTTT. It encodes CAISEVAGVNSPLHF.

This clonotype has more than one count but fewer than ten. The chain carries TRBV28 and TRBJ2-7; TRBD2 aligns across 10 bases. After removal of 7 bases from V and 4 bases from J, the junction contained 4 bases not matched to a gene. This CDR3 has 13 residues. The germline gives CDR1 MDHEN, CDR2 SYDVKM. The CDR3 bases are TGTGCCAGCAATCCTAGCGGGAGATACGAGCAGTACTTC. The encoded protein is CASNPSGRYEQYF.

The table lists this clonotype with a few counts. The V gene is TRBV6-5, the J gene TRBJ1-6; perhaps TRBD1 as D (5 bases). This CDR3 is 13 amino acids long. In germline, CDR1 is MNHEY, CDR2 SVGAGI. V lost 4 bases to trimming and J lost 9 bases, with 10 bases between them. In DNA, the CDR3 is TGTGCCAGCAGTTCTTCAGGGCTTTCACCCCTCCACTTT. This sequence encodes CASSSSGLSPLHF.

This sequence joins TRBV6-1 and TRBJ1-5; D ambiguous. From germline, CDR1 is MNHNS and CDR2 SASEGT. The CDR3 loop spans 14 amino acids. V lost 10 bases and J 3 bases, leaving 16 bases between the germline ends. Here the CDR3 DNA reads TGTGCCAACCCCCTGCAAACCTTCAATCAGCCCCAGCATTTT. Translating it yields CANPLQTFNQPQHF.

Concerning this clonotype: This may stem from a read error, because a much larger clone lies one nucleotide away. V and J are TRBV21-1 and TRBJ2-7; the DNA was not compared with TRBD2, the D call given in the table. TRBV21-1 is a documented pseudogene. The CDR3 loop spans 19 amino acids. CDR3 DNA: TGTGCCAGCAGCAAAAAGGCTAGCGGAATTAAAGTATCGCCCTACGAGCAGTACTTC. Translation gives CASSKKASGIKVSPYEQYF.

There are many counts of this clonotype. This CDR3 reads CATSDYPGTEQETQYF. In DNA form, the CDR3 reads TGTGCCACCAGTGACTATCCCGGGACAGAGCAAGAGACCCAGTACTTC. The gene calls are TRBV24-1 and TRBJ2-5, with 7 bases aligning to TRBD1. The CDR3 loop spans 16 amino acids. CDR1 is KGHDR, CDR2 SFDVKD, per germline. The J segment lost 2 bases and the V segment lost 4 bases, leaving 9 bases of the junction unmatched.

This clonotype was picked up many times. V is TRBV9 and J is TRBJ2-5; no firm D call. This CDR3 has 14 residues. Germline V gene data show CDR1 as SGDLS and CDR2 as YYNGEE. V shed 0 bases and J shed 1 base, with 7 bases lying between them. This CDR3 reads CASSVGWGQETQYF. The CDR3 DNA reads as TGTGCCAGCAGCGTAGGATGGGGCCAAGAGACCCAGTACTTC. Combining the CDR3 with reference TRBV9 and TRBJ2-5 gives the whole variable domain DSGVTQTPKHLITATGQRVTLRCSPRSGDLSVYWYQQSLDQGLQFLIQYYNGEERAKGNILERFSAQQFPDLHSELNLSSLELGDSALYFCASSVGWGQETQYFGPGTRLLVL.

This clonotype was seen many times. The chain couples TRBV5-1 to TRBJ2-1; D is possibly TRBD2 (5 bases). This CDR3 is 14 amino acids long. CDR1 and CDR2 from the germline V gene are SGHRS and YFSETQ. Trimming stripped 1 base from V and 9 bases from J, with 14 bases between. The DNA for the CDR3 is TGCGCCAGCAGCTTGCCGGAGGCTCGGGGTGAGCAGTTCTTC. Protein sequence: CASSLPEARGEQFF.

Points on this clonotype: This clone may be a read error of a much larger clone one base away. CDR3 amino acids: CANSFTRNTEAFF. DNA for the CDR3: TGTGCCAACAGCTTCACACGAAACACTGAAGCTTTCTTT. This rearrangement joins TRBV7-9 to TRBJ1-1, with D unresolved. Germline V lookup: CDR1 SEHNR, CDR2 FQNEAQ (reference sequence). CDR3 length equals 13 residues.

This clonotype was counted at least ten times. The chain recombines TRBV6-5 with TRBJ2-1; 7 nucleotides match TRBD1. The junction had 6 bases not matched to a gene; V was cut back by 7 bases and J by 0 bases. Germline CDR1 reads MNHEY; CDR2 reads SVGAGI. CDR3 length: 15 amino acids. In DNA, the CDR3 is TGTGCCAGCACCCGAGGGGGCGGCTCCTACAATGAGCAGTTCTTC. It translates to CASTRGGGSYNEQFF.

This clonotype has at least ten counts. The chain employs TRBV9 and TRBJ2-1; tentatively, D is TRBD2 (5 bases). Trimming cost V 0 bases and J 1 base, with 8 bases left between them. The CDR3 is 15 amino acids. CDR1 and CDR2 from the germline V gene are SGDLS and YYNGEE. CDR3 region: CASSVGGGSYNEQFF. The CDR3, as DNA: TGTGCCAGCAGCGTAGGAGGCGGGTCCTACAATGAGCAGTTCTTC.

This clonotype was found many times. The genes are TRBV20-1 and TRBJ2-1; 11 nucleotides line up with TRBD2. V shed 6 bases and J 7 bases; nucleotides not matched to a gene: 8. The length of the CDR3 is 14 residues. Germline values: CDR1 DFQATT, CDR2 SNEGSKA (reference sequence). The CDR3 DNA reads TGCAGTGCCCCGGCGGGACTAGCGGATAATGAGCAGTTCTTC. Its translation: CSAPAGLADNEQFF.

This clonotype was found many times. This chain joins TRBV6-2 or TRBV6-3 and TRBJ1-5, with D hard to call. V lost 2 bases to trimming and J lost 3 bases, with 11 bases between them. CDR1 MNHEY and CDR2 SVGEGT come from the germline V gene. This CDR3 region has 15 residues. The CDR3 DNA reads TGTGCCAGCAGTTACCGGCCGGGGTACAATCAGCCCCAGCATTTT. It yields the protein CASSYRPGYNQPQHF.

This clonotype was counted only a few times. V and J are TRBV11-2 and TRBJ2-7; 7 nucleotides match TRBD1. V dropped 3 bases and J dropped 3; count of bases not matched to a gene: 2. The CDR3 loop spans 13 amino acids. Germline V CDR1 and CDR2: SGHAT, FQNNGV. The CDR3 DNA sequence: TGTGCCAGCAGCTTTCACAGGGGCTACGAGCAGTACTTC. This translates into CASSFHRGYEQYF.

In this sample, this clonotype turned up many times. The V and J genes are TRBV6-1 and TRBJ2-1, with D unclear. Germline V gene sequence: CDR1 MNHNS, CDR2 SASEGT. The CDR3 is made up of 14 amino acids. V was shortened by 6 bases and J by 9 bases, with 18 bases between the two germline ends. This chain's CDR3 is CASREFDNSSEQFF. The CDR3 DNA is TGTGCCAGCAGGGAGTTCGACAACTCGAGTGAGCAGTTCTTC.

The J gene is TRBJ2-1, the V gene TRBV7-6; no definite D call. The germline V gene encodes CDR1 SGHVS and CDR2 FNYEAQ. The CDR3 is made up of 12 amino acids. Trimming stripped 6 bases from V and 9 bases from J, with 12 bases between. CDR3 region: CASSSTGIEQFF. The CDR3 DNA is TGTGCCAGCAGTTCGACTGGCATTGAGCAGTTCTTC.

This clonotype was found many times. The chain is built from TRBV21-1 and TRBJ2-2; the table's D call, TRBD1, has no DNA check behind it. TRBV21-1 is an annotated pseudogene. This CDR3 has 19 residues. The chain's CDR3 is CASSNPLATDRPNTGELFF. The CDR3 nucleotides are TGTGCCAGCAGCAACCCCCTCGCGACAGACAGACCGAACACCGGGGAGCTGTTTTTT.

This clonotype occurred many times. The genes are TRBV20-1 and TRBJ2-7; 11 bases are a match to TRBD2. The germline V gene has CDR1 DFQATT and CDR2 SNEGSKA (reference sequence). CDR3 length equals 16 residues. V was pared by 1 base and J by 7 bases, with 12 bases of the junction left unmatched. Here the CDR3 reads CSARGPTSGSTGEQYF. Here the CDR3 DNA reads TGCAGTGCTAGAGGCCCCACTAGCGGGAGTACGGGTGAGCAGTACTTC.

The chain uses TRBV7-2 and TRBJ2-1; 8 bases line up with TRBD2. Trimming took 3 bases from V and 6 from J; bases not matched to a gene: 4. Germline V CDR1 and CDR2: SGHTA, FQGNSA. The CDR3 spans 14 residues. The CDR3, as DNA: TGTGCCAGCAGCTTTAGCGGGACCTTCAATGAGCAGTTCTTC. This gives the protein CASSFSGTFNEQFF.

This clonotype was detected a few times. CDR3 sequence: CASSLGGFQETQYF. CDR3 bases: TGTGCCAGCAGCTTGGGCGGGTTCCAAGAGACCCAGTACTTC. This chain links TRBV7-6 with TRBJ2-5, with D tentatively TRBD2 (5 bases). V was clipped by 3 bases and J by 1 base, with 9 bases between them. CDR3 size: 14 residues. Germline V gene data show CDR1 as SGHVS and CDR2 as FNYEAQ.

This clonotype showed up many times. The chain couples TRBV5-5 to TRBJ1-2; no clear D gene. Trimming took off 0 bases at V and 2 bases at J, with 8 bases between the two ends. The CDR3 runs to 14 residues. Per the germline V gene, CDR1 is SGHKS and CDR2 is YYEKEE (reference sequence). The CDR3 loop is CASSLGRVNYGYTF. DNA of the CDR3: TGTGCCAGCAGCTTGGGACGGGTCAACTATGGCTACACCTTC.

There are many counts of this clonotype. The chain links TRBV5-5 to TRBJ2-7; D possibly uses TRBD1 or TRBD2 (5 bases each). Trimming removed 3 bases at V and 5 bases at J, with 21 bases between. The CDR3 runs 16 residues. Per germline, CDR1 SGHKS and CDR2 YYEKEE (reference sequence). The CDR3 loop is CASSSPTAAGLNEQYF. As DNA, the CDR3 is TGTGCCAGCAGCTCACCGACAGCGGCCGGTCTAAACGAGCAGTACTTC. Complete variable domain (other parts from reference TRBV5-5 and TRBJ2-7): DAGVTQSPTHLIKTRGQQVTLRCSPISGHKSVSWYQQVLGQGPQFIFQYYEKEERGRGNFPDRFSARQFPNYSSELNVNALLLGDSALYLCASSSPTAAGLNEQYFGPGTRLTVT.

This clonotype was detected a few times. The V and J genes are TRBV7-2 and TRBJ1-1, with a tentative D call TRBD1 (5 bases). This CDR3 is built from 17 residues. The V gene's germline CDR1 is SGHTA and CDR2 FQGNSA. Trimming removed 0 bases at V and 0 bases at J, with 14 bases between. CDR3 sequence: CASSLAAGGFMNTEAFF. CDR3 DNA sequence: TGTGCCAGCAGCTTAGCGGCGGGGGGGTTCATGAACACTGAAGCTTTCTTT.

This clonotype was detected many times. This rearrangement joins TRBV3-1 to TRBJ2-1; the D gene is possibly TRBD2 (6 bases). In germline, CDR1 is LGHDT, CDR2 YNNKEL (reference sequence). V lost 0 bases to trimming and J lost 9 bases, with 15 bases between them. CDR3 length equals 15 residues. This CDR3 is CASSQDWVEEGEQFF. CDR3 bases: TGTGCCAGCAGCCAAGATTGGGTAGAGGAGGGTGAGCAGTTCTTC.

This clonotype was recorded a few times. The chain recombines TRBV20-1 with TRBJ2-3, with D tentatively TRBD2 (5 bases). The V end lost 0 bases, the J end lost 3 bases, and 10 bases lay between the germline ends. CDR1 and CDR2 from the germline V gene are DFQATT and SNEGSKA (reference sequence). The CDR3 length is 14 residues. CDR3 sequence reads: CSARDQDSTDTQYF. The CDR3 DNA reads as TGCAGTGCTAGAGATCAGGACTCTACAGATACGCAGTATTTT.

Ten or more counts support this clonotype. The V and J genes are TRBV29-1 and TRBJ2-2; the D gene could be TRBD1 or TRBD2 (6 bases each). The V end lost 3 bases, the J end lost 3 bases, and 11 bases lay between the germline ends. The germline gives CDR1 SQVTM, CDR2 ANQGSEA. There are 14 residues in the CDR3. This CDR3 reads CSVDGGGYTGELFF. The CDR3 bases are TGCAGCGTTGACGGAGGGGGTTACACCGGGGAGCTGTTTTTT.

This clonotype was recorded many times. V and J are TRBV10-3 and TRBJ1-2; no firm D call. The V end was cut by 8 bases, the J end by 0 bases, with 10 bases between. Germline loops: CDR1 ENHRY, CDR2 SYGVKD. The length of the CDR3 is 13 residues. The CDR3 coding sequence is TGTGCCATCGCTCCCGAAGCTAACTATGGCTACACCTTC. Its protein product is CAIAPEANYGYTF.